These 6 T cell receptor beta chains originate from one sample sequenced in a study of cytomegalovirus exposure and HLA in healthy donors. Vbeta (60) and Jbeta (13) primers were used in the PCR. Produced via immunoSEQ multiplex PCR; TCRdb's table is partial and in-frame only. The sample consists of some 120,000 clones, roughly 87% of them appearing once. Material: PBMCs. The source of these receptors is a woman between 18 and 30 years old in good health and CMV-seronegative.

The CDR3 region has the DNA TGTGCCAGCAGTGAATATGGACAGCGTAACTATGGCTACACCTTC. It yields the protein CASSEYGQRNYGYTF. The chain has TRBV2 and TRBJ1-2; D might be TRBD1 (6 bases). CDR1 and CDR2 from the germline V gene are SNHLY and FYNNEI. The CDR3 has 15 residues. The V end was cut by 2 bases, the J end by 1 base, with 11 bases between.

V is TRBV27 and J is TRBJ1-1; D is unclear. In germline, CDR1 is MNHEY, CDR2 SMNVEV (reference sequence). The CDR3 extends over 13 amino acids. The germline V and J ends were trimmed by 2 bases and 7 bases, with 11 bases remaining between them. The CDR3 coding sequence is TGTGCCAGCAGTTTACAGGCAACCGGTGAAGCTTTCTTT. Translation gives CASSLQATGEAFF.

This chain uses TRBV6-1 with TRBJ2-1; TRBD1 is a possible D gene (5 bases). Germline V lookup: CDR1 MNHNS, CDR2 SASEGT. Deletions cut 5 bases from V and 10 bases from J, with 9 bases between. This CDR3 has 11 residues. The CDR3 loop reads CASSNRREQFF. Written as DNA, the CDR3 is TGTGCCAGCAGTAACAGGCGAGAGCAGTTCTTC.

This clone is a singleton in its sample. The chain uses TRBV5-1 and TRBJ2-6; D not resolved. The CDR3 loop spans 16 amino acids. Germline V gene sequence: CDR1 SGHRS, CDR2 YFSETQ. V lost 3 bases and J 0 bases, leaving 10 bases between the germline ends. The DNA for the CDR3 is TGCGCCAGCAGCTACGGCAGGAACTCTGGGGCCAACGTCCTGACTTTC. Its protein product is CASSYGRNSGANVLTF.

The DNA for the CDR3 is TGTGCCAGCAATAAAAAAACTGACAGGGGCGAGACCCAGTACTTC. It yields the protein CASNKKTDRGETQYF. The gene calls are TRBV6-1 and TRBJ2-5; 8 bases fit TRBD1. The length of the CDR3 is 15 residues. The germline V gene has CDR1 MNHNS and CDR2 SASEGT. Losses at the gene ends were 7 bases for V and 5 bases for J; bases not matched to a gene: 12.

This clone was seen a single time. This chain links TRBV5-3 with TRBJ1-1; D unresolved. TRBV5-3 is an ORF for which the function is uncertain. V lost 4 bases, J lost 1 base, and 11 bases lay in between. This CDR3 is 14 amino acids long. The CDR3 DNA is TGTGCCAGAAGCGGCAGTCCACCGAACACTGAAGCTTTCTTT. Amino acids: CARSGSPPNTEAFF.